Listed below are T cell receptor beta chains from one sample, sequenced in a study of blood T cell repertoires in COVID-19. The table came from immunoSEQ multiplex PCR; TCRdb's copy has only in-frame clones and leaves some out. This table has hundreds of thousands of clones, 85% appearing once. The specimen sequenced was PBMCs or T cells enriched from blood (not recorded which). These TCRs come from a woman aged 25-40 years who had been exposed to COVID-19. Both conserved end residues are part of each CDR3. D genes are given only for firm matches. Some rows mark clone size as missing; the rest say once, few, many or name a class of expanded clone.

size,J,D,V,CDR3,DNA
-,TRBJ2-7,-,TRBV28,CASSSGVEQYF,TGTGCCAGCAGTTCAGGGGTCGAGCAGTACTTC
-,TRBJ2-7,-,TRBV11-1,CASSLARDYYEQYF,TGTGCCAGCAGCTTGGCCAGGGATTATTACGAGCAGTACTTC
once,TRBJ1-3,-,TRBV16,CASSQSGTSENTIYF,TGTGCCAGCAGCCAATCGGGCACATCAGAAAACACCATATATTTT
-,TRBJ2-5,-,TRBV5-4,CASSLDSWAQETQYF,TGTGCCAGCAGCTTAGATTCTTGGGCCCAAGAGACCCAGTACTTC
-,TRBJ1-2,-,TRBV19,CASSTKMEGYYGYTF,TGTGCCAGTAGCACAAAAATGGAGGGTTACTATGGCTACACCTTC
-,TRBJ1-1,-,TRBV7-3,CASSLPKGDNTEAFF,TGTGCCAGCAGCTTGCCCAAGGGAGACAACACTGAAGCTTTCTTT
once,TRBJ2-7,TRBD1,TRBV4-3,CASSQGGGLDEQYF,TGCGCCAGCAGCCAAGGAGGGGGCCTCGACGAGCAGTACTTC
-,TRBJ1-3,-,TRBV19,CASTLTVRVSGNTIYF,TGTGCCAGTACCCTGACAGTGCGTGTTTCTGGAAACACCATATATTTT
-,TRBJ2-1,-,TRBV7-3,CASSLSPGDYNEQFF,TGTGCCAGCAGCTTAAGTCCCGGAGACTACAATGAGCAGTTCTTC
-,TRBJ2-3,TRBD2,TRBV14,CARARTSDTDTQYF,TGTGCCAGAGCGAGGACTAGCGACACAGATACGCAGTATTTT
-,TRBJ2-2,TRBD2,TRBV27,CASSVAGGNTGELFF,TGTGCCAGCTCAGTTGCGGGGGGGAACACCGGGGAGCTGTTTTTT
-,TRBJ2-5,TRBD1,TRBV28,CASRANRGETQYF,TGTGCCAGCAGGGCGAACAGGGGCGAGACCCAGTACTTC
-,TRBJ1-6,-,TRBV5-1,CASSLVVFGLGGLYNSPLHF,TGCGCCAGCAGCTTGGTGGTCTTTGGATTAGGAGGGCTCTATAATTCACCCCTCCACTTT
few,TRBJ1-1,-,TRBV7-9,CASSSNDRTAYTEAFF,TGTGCCAGCAGCTCTAATGATCGGACAGCTTACACTGAAGCTTTCTTT
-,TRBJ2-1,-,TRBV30,CAWSYDRQWLGEQFF,TGTGCCTGGAGTTATGACAGGCAATGGCTAGGAGAGCAGTTCTTC
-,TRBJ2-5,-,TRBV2,CASSIHREQETQYF,TGTGCCAGCAGTATCCACCGGGAACAAGAGACCCAGTACTTC
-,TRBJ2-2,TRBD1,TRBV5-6,CASSSGQEESGELFF,TGTGCCAGCAGCTCCGGACAGGAGGAGTCCGGGGAGCTGTTTTTT
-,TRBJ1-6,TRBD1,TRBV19,CASSDRGASPLHF,TGTGCCAGTAGTGACAGGGGAGCTTCACCCCTCCACTTT
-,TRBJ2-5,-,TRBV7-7,CASSLVASAQETQYF,TGTGCTAGCAGCTTAGTTGCGTCAGCGCAAGAGACCCAGTACTTC
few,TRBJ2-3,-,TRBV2,CASLDAGGTDTQYF,TGTGCCAGCTTGGACGCCGGGGGCACAGATACGCAGTATTTT
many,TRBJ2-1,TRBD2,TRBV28,CASSLGRDYLNEQFF,TGTGCCAGCAGCCTAGGTAGGGACTACCTCAATGAGCAGTTCTTC
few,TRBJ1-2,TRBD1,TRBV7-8,CASSPQGDYGYTF,TGTGCCAGCAGCCCACAGGGGGACTATGGCTACACCTTC
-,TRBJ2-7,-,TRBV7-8,CASSLVSEGPREQYF,TGTGCCAGCAGCTTAGTATCCGAGGGCCCACGCGAGCAGTACTTC
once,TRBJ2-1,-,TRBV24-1,CATSDLIAGSENEQFF,TGTGCCACCAGTGATTTAATCGCGGGATCGGAGAATGAGCAGTTCTTC
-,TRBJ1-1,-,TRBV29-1,CSVDSRIGTEAFF,TGCAGCGTTGATTCTAGGATTGGAACTGAAGCTTTCTTT
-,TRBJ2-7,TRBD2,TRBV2,CASSVPSGGPGEQYF,TGTGCCAGCAGTGTGCCTAGCGGGGGGCCCGGCGAGCAGTACTTC
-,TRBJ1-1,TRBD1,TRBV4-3,CASSQSTGMNTEAFF,TGCGCCAGCAGCCAATCGACAGGGATGAACACTGAAGCTTTCTTT
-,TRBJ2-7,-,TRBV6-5,CASSYNRDPTYEQYF,TGTGCCAGCAGTTACAACAGGGACCCCACTTACGAGCAGTACTTC
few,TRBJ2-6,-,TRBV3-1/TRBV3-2,CASSRPGGSAGANVLTF,TGTGCCAGCAGCCGTCCTGGGGGGTCGGCTGGGGCCAACGTCCTGACTTTC
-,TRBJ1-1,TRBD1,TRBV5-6,CASSTGGSRYTEAFF,TGTGCCAGCAGCACAGGGGGCTCAAGATACACTGAAGCTTTCTTT
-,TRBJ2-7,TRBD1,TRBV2,CASSDDRAEQYF,TGTGCCAGCAGTGATGACAGGGCCGAGCAGTACTTC
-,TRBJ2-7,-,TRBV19,CASMPNPGTSRSYEQYF,TGTGCCAGTATGCCGAACCCCGGGACTTCCAGATCCTACGAGCAGTACTTC
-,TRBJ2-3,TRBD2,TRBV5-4,CASSLERERVTDTQYF,TGTGCCAGCAGCTTGGAGCGGGAGCGGGTCACAGATACGCAGTATTTT
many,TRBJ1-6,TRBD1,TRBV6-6,CASSYGSRGHSPLHF,TGTGCCAGCAGTTACGGGTCGAGGGGGCATTCACCCCTCCACTTT
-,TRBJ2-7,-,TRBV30,CAWSVQGAGYEQYF,TGTGCCTGGAGTGTACAAGGGGCGGGGTACGAGCAGTACTTC
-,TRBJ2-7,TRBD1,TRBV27,CASSSPGQGFYEQYF,TGTGCCAGCAGTTCTCCGGGACAGGGTTTTTACGAGCAGTACTTC
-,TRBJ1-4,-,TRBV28,CASSGSPNEKLFF,TGTGCCAGCAGTGGGAGCCCAAATGAAAAACTGTTTTTT
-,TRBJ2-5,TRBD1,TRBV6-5,CASRGQGVETQYF,TGTGCCAGCAGGGGACAGGGGGTTGAGACCCAGTACTTC
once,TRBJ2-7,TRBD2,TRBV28,CASTQLAGTYEQYF,TGTGCCAGCACCCAACTAGCGGGGACCTACGAGCAGTACTTC